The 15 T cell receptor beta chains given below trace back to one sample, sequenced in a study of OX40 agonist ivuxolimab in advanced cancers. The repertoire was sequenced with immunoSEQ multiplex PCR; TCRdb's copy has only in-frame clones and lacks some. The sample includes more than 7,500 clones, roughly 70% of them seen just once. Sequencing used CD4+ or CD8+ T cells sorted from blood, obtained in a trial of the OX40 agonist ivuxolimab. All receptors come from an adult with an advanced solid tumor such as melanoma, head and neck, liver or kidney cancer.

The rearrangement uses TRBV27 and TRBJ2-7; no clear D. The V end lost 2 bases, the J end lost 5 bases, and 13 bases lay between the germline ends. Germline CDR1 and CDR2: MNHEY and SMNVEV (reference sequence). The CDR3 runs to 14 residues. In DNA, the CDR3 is TGTGCCAGCAGTTTAAACACCCCCTGGCACGAGCAGTACTTC. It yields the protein CASSLNTPWHEQYF.

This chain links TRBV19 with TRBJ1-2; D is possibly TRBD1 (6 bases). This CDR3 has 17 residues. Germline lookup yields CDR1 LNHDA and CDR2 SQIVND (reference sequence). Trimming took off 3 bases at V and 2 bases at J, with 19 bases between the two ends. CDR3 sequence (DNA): TGTGCCAGTAGTATTCCGCAGGGGAAAACCTTGAACTATGGCTACACCTTC. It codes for CASSIPQGKTLNYGYTF.

This chain's CDR3 is CASSLYVDPNTEAFF. CDR3 nucleotide sequence: TGTGCCAGCAGTTTATACGTGGACCCGAACACTGAAGCTTTCTTT. The J gene is TRBJ1-1, the V gene TRBV28; D is ambiguous. The CDR3 covers 15 residues. With 1 base removed from V and 1 base from J, the gap between germline ends came to 10 bases. Germline CDR1 and CDR2: MDHEN and SYDVKM. The variable domain in full, with the rest retrieved from reference TRBV28 and TRBJ1-1, is DVKVTQSSRYLVKRTGEKVFLECVQDMDHENMFWYRQDPGLGLRLIYFSYDVKMKEKGDIPEGYSVSREKKERFSLILESASTNQTSMYLCASSLYVDPNTEAFFGQGTRLTVV.

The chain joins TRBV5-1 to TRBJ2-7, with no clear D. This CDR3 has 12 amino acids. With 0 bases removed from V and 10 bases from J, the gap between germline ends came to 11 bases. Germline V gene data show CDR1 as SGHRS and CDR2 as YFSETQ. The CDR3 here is CASSLDGLDQYF. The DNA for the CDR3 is TGCGCCAGCAGCTTGGACGGTCTGGATCAGTACTTC.

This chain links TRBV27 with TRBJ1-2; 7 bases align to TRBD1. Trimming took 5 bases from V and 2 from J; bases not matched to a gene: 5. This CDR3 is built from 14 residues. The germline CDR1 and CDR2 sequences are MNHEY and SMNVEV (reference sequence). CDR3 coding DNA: TGTGCCAGCAGTGGCCAGACAGGGAACTATGGCTACACCTTC. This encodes CASSGQTGNYGYTF.

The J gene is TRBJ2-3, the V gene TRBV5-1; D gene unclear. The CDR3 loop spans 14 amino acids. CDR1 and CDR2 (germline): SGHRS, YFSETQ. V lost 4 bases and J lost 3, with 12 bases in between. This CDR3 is CASSPLILTDTQYF. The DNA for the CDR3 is TGCGCCAGCAGCCCACTGATCCTTACAGATACGCAGTATTTT. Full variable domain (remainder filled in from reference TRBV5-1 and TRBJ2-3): KAGVTQTPRYLIKTRGQQVTLSCSPISGHRSVSWYQQTPGQGLQFLFEYFSETQRNKGNFPGRFSGRQFSNSRSEMNVSTLELGDSALYLCASSPLILTDTQYFGPGTRLTVL.

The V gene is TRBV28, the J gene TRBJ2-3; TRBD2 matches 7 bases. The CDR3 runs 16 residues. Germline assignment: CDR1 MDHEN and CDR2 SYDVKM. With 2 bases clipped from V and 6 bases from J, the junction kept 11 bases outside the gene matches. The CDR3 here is CASSLMGGPPLDTQYF. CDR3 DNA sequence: TGTGCCAGCAGTTTAATGGGAGGGCCACCTTTGGATACGCAGTATTTT.

DNA for the CDR3: TGTGCCAGCAGTTTGGAACAGCACACTGAAGCTTTCTTT. This codes for CASSLEQHTEAFF. The chain uses TRBV28 and TRBJ1-1; D remains ambiguous. The V and J ends lost 3 bases and 3 bases respectively, with 8 bases between them. Germline V CDR1 and CDR2: MDHEN, SYDVKM. This CDR3 spans 13 amino acids.

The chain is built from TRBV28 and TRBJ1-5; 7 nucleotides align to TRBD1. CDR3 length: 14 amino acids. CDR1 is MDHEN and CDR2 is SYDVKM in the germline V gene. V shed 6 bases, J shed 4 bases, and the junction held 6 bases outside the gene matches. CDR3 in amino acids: CASSPYRGNQPQHF. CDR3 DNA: TGTGCCAGCAGCCCTTACAGGGGTAATCAGCCCCAGCATTTT.

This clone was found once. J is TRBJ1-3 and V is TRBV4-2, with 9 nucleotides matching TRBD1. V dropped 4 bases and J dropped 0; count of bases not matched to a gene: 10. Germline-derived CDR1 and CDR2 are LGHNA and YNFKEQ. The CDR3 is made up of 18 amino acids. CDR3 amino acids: CASSPLGTGPLSGNTIYF. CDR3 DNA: TGTGCCAGCAGCCCCTTGGGGACAGGGCCGCTCTCTGGAAACACCATATATTTT.

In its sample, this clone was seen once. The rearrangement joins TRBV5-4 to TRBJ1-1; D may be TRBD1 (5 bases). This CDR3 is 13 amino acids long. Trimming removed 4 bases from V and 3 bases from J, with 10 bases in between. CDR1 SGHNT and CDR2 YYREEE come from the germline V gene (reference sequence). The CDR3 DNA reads TGTGCCAGCAGCCGGGGGAAGGACACTGAAGCTTTCTTT. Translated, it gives CASSRGKDTEAFF.

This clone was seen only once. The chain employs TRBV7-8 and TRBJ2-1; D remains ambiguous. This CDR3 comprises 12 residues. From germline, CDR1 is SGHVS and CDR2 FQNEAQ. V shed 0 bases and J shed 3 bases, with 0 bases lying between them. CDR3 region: CASSLAYNEQFF. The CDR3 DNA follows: TGTGCCAGCAGCTTAGCCTACAATGAGCAGTTCTTC.

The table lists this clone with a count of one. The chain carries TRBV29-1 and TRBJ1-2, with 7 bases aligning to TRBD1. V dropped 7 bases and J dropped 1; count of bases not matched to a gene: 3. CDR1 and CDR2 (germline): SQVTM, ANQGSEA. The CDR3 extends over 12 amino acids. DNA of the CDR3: TGCAGCGATAGGGACAGTAACTATGGCTACACCTTC. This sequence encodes CSDRDSNYGYTF.

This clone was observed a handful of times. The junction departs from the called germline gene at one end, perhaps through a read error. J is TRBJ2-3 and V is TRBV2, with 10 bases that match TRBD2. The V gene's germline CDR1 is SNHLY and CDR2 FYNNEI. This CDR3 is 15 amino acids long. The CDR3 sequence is CASSEVKRAGGLKDF. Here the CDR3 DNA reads TGTGCCAGCAGTGAAGTCAAGCGAGCGGGAGGGTTAAAAGATTTT.

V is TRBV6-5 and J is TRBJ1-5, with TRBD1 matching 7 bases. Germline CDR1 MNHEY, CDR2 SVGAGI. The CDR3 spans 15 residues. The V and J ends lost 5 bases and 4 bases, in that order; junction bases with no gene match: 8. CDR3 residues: CASSLTYRGNQPQHF. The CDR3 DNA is TGTGCCAGCAGTCTAACCTACAGGGGTAATCAGCCCCAGCATTTT.